These 6 T cell receptor beta chains were all obtained from the same sample, sequenced in a study of response to subunit inactivated influenza vaccine. MiXCR, run by TCRdb on the RT-PCR reads, gives a single entry per CDR3 protein. The repertoire holds around 850,000 distinct CDR3 sequences, with about 18% as singletons. This specimen consisted of PBMCs from blood, obtained around 5 days after vaccination. Source of these receptors: a man aged 45-65 years who received an inactivated influenza vaccine.

A few counts support this clonotype. The chain joins TRBV5-1 to TRBJ1-2, with TRBD1 matching 8 bases. This CDR3 has 12 amino acids. The germline V gene has CDR1 SGHRS and CDR2 YFSETQ. The J segment lost 8 bases and the V segment lost 4 bases, leaving 4 bases of the junction unmatched. The CDR3 DNA follows: TGCGCCAGCAGCGAGACAGGGGACGGCTACACCTTC. This translates into CASSETGDGYTF. The entire variable domain, with the rest obtained from reference TRBV5-1 and TRBJ1-2, is as follows: KAGVTQTPRYLIKTRGQQVTLSCSPISGHRSVSWYQQTPGQGLQFLFEYFSETQRNKGNFPGRFSGRQFSNSRSEMNVSTLELGDSALYLCASSETGDGYTFGSGTRLTVV.

This clonotype was seen many times. V is TRBV2 and J is TRBJ1-2, with D tentatively TRBD1 (5 bases). CDR1 and CDR2 (germline): SNHLY, FYNNEI. The CDR3 extends over 13 amino acids. V gave up 7 bases and J gave up 2 bases, with 11 bases separating them. The CDR3 loop is CASKSEGNYGYTF. As DNA, the CDR3 is TGTGCCAGCAAGAGTGAGGGGAACTATGGCTACACCTTC.

V is TRBV4-3 and J is TRBJ1-4; D call uncertain. V shed 4 bases and J shed 6 bases, with 15 bases lying between them. The CDR3 length is 15 residues. CDR1 is LGHNA and CDR2 is YSLEER in the germline V gene. CDR3 nucleotide sequence: TGCGCCAGCAGCCCGACCCAGAGTAGGGATGAAAAACTGTTTTTT. Protein product: CASSPTQSRDEKLFF.

This clonotype was observed a handful of times. A read error may account for a junction end that differs from germline. The chain uses TRBV3-1 and TRBJ2-1; D is undetermined. The germline gives CDR1 LGHDT, CDR2 YNNKEL (reference sequence). CDR3 length equals 13 residues. The CDR3 DNA reads TGTGCCAGCAGCGAAGACATCCACAATGAGCAGTTCTTC. Its translation: CASSEDIHNEQFF.

This clonotype turned up a few times. The chain recombines TRBV6-2 or TRBV6-3 with TRBJ1-5, with 7 bases identical to TRBD1. From germline, CDR1 is MNHEY and CDR2 SVGEGT. The CDR3 covers 15 residues. V lost 2 bases to trimming and J lost 5 bases; unmatched junction nucleotides: 6. The CDR3 DNA sequence: TGTGCCAGCAGTTACCTGACAGGGAAATATCAGCCCCAGCATTTT. This sequence encodes CASSYLTGKYQPQHF.

This clonotype appeared a few times. The CDR3 sequence is CASRELAGGAFNTGELFF. The CDR3 region has the DNA TGTGCCAGCAGGGAACTAGCGGGGGGGGCTTTTAACACCGGGGAGCTGTTTTTT. The V gene is TRBV12-3 or TRBV12-4, the J gene TRBJ2-2, with 13 bases that match TRBD2. CDR3 length: 18 residues. J gave up 2 bases and V 6 bases, and 9 bases lay outside the gene matches.